These T cell receptor beta chains were read from a single sample in a study of identical twins. Each CDR3 protein is one row after TCRdb ran MiXCR on the 5' RACE reads. The data hold about 1.7 million distinct CDR3 sequences, with less than 40% observed a single time. Sequencing was carried out using cord blood. These receptors were collected from a newborn girl in good health. Each CDR3 is given with its conserved first and last residue. D genes are given only for firm matches. Expanded clones get a size class; other rows say once, few or many, or leave the size out.

>NA|NA|TRBV24-1|TRBJ1-1
TGTGCCACCGCAGGTCGTATGAACACTGAAGCTTTCTTT
CATAGRMNTEAFF
>few|NA|TRBV7-2|TRBJ2-3
TGTGCCAGCGCCCCCTACCCTAGCGGCACAGATACGCAGTATTTT
CASAPYPSGTDTQYF
>few|TRBD2|TRBV20-1|TRBJ2-1
TGCAGTGCTAGAGATTTGGGTAGCGGGAGAAATGAGCAGTTCTTC
CSARDLGSGRNEQFF
>NA|NA|TRBV20-1|TRBJ2-1
TGCAGTGCTAGAGATGGACTGGTCTCCTACAATGAGCAGTTCTTC
CSARDGLVSYNEQFF
>NA|TRBD1|TRBV7-2|TRBJ1-1
TGTGCCAGCAGCTTACACGGACAGGGGGCGACTGAAGCTTTCTTT
CASSLHGQGATEAFF
>many|NA|TRBV7-9|TRBJ2-7
TGTGCCAGCAGCTTAGACCAATCGAGGGTTTACGAGCAGTACTTC
CASSLDQSRVYEQYF
>many|TRBD2|TRBV5-1|TRBJ2-1
TGCGCCAGCAGCTTGCCTAGCGGGAATGAGCAGTTCTTC
CASSLPSGNEQFF
>many|TRBD1|TRBV20-1|TRBJ2-1
TGCAGCGCGGACAGGGGCAATGAGCAGTTCTTC
CSADRGNEQFF
>few|NA|TRBV20-1|TRBJ2-7
TGCAGTGCTAGAAGGTCGCGGAGGAGCTCCTACGAGCAGTACTTC
CSARRSRRSSYEQYF
>few|NA|TRBV27|TRBJ2-7
TGTGCCACCGGGGCGGGGCCAACCTACGAGCAGTACTTC
CATGAGPTYEQYF
>NA|NA|TRBV7-7|TRBJ2-3
TGTGCCAGCAGTTATACTTACCGGGATACGCAGTATTTT
CASSYTYRDTQYF
>NA|TRBD1|TRBV18|TRBJ2-7
TGTGCCAGCTCACCACGACAGGGGGCAGGCTACAATGAGCAGTACTTC
CASSPRQGAGYNEQYF
>NA|NA|TRBV5-1|TRBJ1-4
TGCGCCAGCAGCCGGCGGACCGCCGGGAATGAAAAACTGTTTTTT
CASSRRTAGNEKLFF
>NA|TRBD1|TRBV29-1|TRBJ2-1
TGCAGCGTTGAAAGGGACAGGGGGCGCAGGGAGACCCAGTTCTTC
CSVERDRGRRETQFF
>few|TRBD1|TRBV9|TRBJ2-3
TGTGCCAGCAGCCCTTGGACAGGGAAGGCAGATACGCAGTATTTT
CASSPWTGKADTQYF
>NA|NA|TRBV20-1|TRBJ2-3
TGCAGTGCTAGCCTCGTATCGCAGTATTTT
CSASLVSQYF
>NA|NA|TRBV4-2|TRBJ1-5
TGTGCCAGCAGCCAAGATAGTCAGGGCAATCAGCCCCAGCATTTT
CASSQDSQGNQPQHF